The 11 T cell receptor beta chains in this list originate from one sample, sequenced in a study of post-analysis software for immune sequencing data. General study findings and limits: Included in a set of about five TRBV segments more frequent in patients than controls were TRBV5-6, TRBV5-1 and TRBV20-1.

The antigens of these receptors remain unknown. Included in the TCR beta cDNA libraries were unique molecular identifiers. One entry per CDR3 protein, called by TCRdb with MiXCR from the PCR reads. This sample has approximately 730,000 distinct CDR3 sequences, with under 60% found just once. Sequenced: blood. These receptors all stem from a girl aged 10 to 17 with multiple sclerosis.

The rearrangement uses TRBV29-1 and TRBJ2-7; the D gene is possibly TRBD1 (5 bases). Germline V gene sequence: CDR1 SQVTM, CDR2 ANQGSEA. The V and J ends lost 3 bases and 0 bases respectively, with 12 bases between them. This CDR3 is built from 14 residues. The CDR3 protein is CSVEGLGPSYEQYF. The DNA of the CDR3 is TGCAGCGTTGAGGGGCTGGGGCCCTCCTACGAGCAGTACTTC.

This clonotype appeared a few times. V is TRBV5-5 and J is TRBJ1-1, with TRBD1 matching 7 bases. Germline lookup yields CDR1 SGHKS and CDR2 YYEKEE (reference sequence). V was clipped by 4 bases and J by 4 bases; unmatched bases: 10. The CDR3 spans 15 residues. This chain's CDR3 is CASSPLTGLGTEAFF. In nucleotides, the CDR3 is TGTGCCAGCAGCCCATTGACAGGGCTGGGCACTGAAGCTTTCTTT.

The V gene is TRBV5-5, the J gene TRBJ1-2; maybe TRBD1 (5 bases). V lost 3 bases and J lost 2, with 14 bases in between. CDR3 length: 15 amino acids. The V gene's germline CDR1 is SGHKS and CDR2 YYEKEE (reference sequence). Written as DNA, the CDR3 is TGTGCCAGCAGCTCCAGGGAGGGACGAAACTATGGCTACACCTTC. Translated, it gives CASSSREGRNYGYTF. Using reference TRBV5-5 and TRBJ1-2 for the parts outside the CDR3, the full variable domain is DAGVTQSPTHLIKTRGQQVTLRCSPISGHKSVSWYQQVLGQGPQFIFQYYEKEERGRGNFPDRFSARQFPNYSSELNVNALLLGDSALYLCASSSREGRNYGYTFGSGTRLTVV.

The chain joins TRBV11-2 to TRBJ2-3, with 10 positions matching TRBD2. Germline CDR1 reads SGHAT; CDR2 reads FQNNGV. V gave up 5 bases and J gave up 1 base; unmatched junction bases: 12. The CDR3 is 18 residues long. The CDR3 spells CASSGGPSGRRRTDTQYF. CDR3 bases: TGTGCCAGCAGCGGAGGGCCTAGCGGGAGACGCCGCACAGATACGCAGTATTTT.

This clonotype appeared a few times. The CDR3 DNA is TGTGCCAGCAGGTCCACAGGGGGCCTTCATGGCTACACCTTC. Protein product: CASRSTGGLHGYTF. The rearrangement uses TRBV11-2 and TRBJ1-2; 9 nucleotides line up with TRBD1. Germline lookup yields CDR1 SGHAT and CDR2 FQNNGV. This CDR3 region has 14 residues. The J segment lost 6 bases and the V segment lost 6 bases, leaving 8 bases of the junction unmatched.

This clonotype was counted a few times. J is TRBJ2-3 and V is TRBV15; perhaps TRBD2 as D (6 bases). The CDR3 length is 14 residues. Germline V lookup: CDR1 LNHNV, CDR2 YYDKDF (reference sequence). Trimming stripped 5 bases from V and 3 bases from J, with 12 bases between. CDR3 DNA sequence: TGTGCCACCAGCCCGGGACTCTTAACAGATACGCAGTATTTT. Translated, it gives CATSPGLLTDTQYF.

The rearrangement uses TRBV12-3 or TRBV12-4 and TRBJ2-1, with 7 bases that match TRBD1. This CDR3 comprises 15 residues. The ends lost 7 bases at V and 4 bases at J; junction bases unmatched: 10. The CDR3 here is CASTKPRQGYNEQFF. The CDR3 nucleotides read TGTGCCAGCACCAAGCCGAGACAGGGTTACAATGAGCAGTTCTTC.

The rearrangement uses TRBV7-8 and TRBJ2-7, with 7 bases lining up with TRBD1. After removal of 1 base from V and 0 bases from J, the junction contained 6 bases not matched to a gene. This CDR3 contains 16 residues. Germline V gene lookup returns CDR1 SGHVS and CDR2 FQNEAQ. The CDR3 protein is CASSLVGTVSSYEQYF. As DNA, the CDR3 is TGTGCCAGCAGCTTAGTCGGGACAGTTAGCTCCTACGAGCAGTACTTC.

This clonotype occurred a few times. This rearrangement joins TRBV7-9 to TRBJ2-1, with 7 bases aligning to TRBD2. This CDR3 is built from 16 residues. With V trimmed by 6 bases and J by 0 bases, 8 bases remained unmatched. The germline V gene has CDR1 SEHNR and CDR2 FQNEAQ (reference sequence). DNA for the CDR3: TGTGCCAGCAGACGTAGCGGGCGATCCTCCTACAATGAGCAGTTCTTC. The encoded protein is CASRRSGRSSYNEQFF.

In its sample, this clonotype was seen a few times. The rearrangement links TRBV5-6 to TRBJ1-5, with TRBD1 as a possible D gene (5 bases). This CDR3 has 14 residues. Germline V CDR1 and CDR2: SGHDT, YYEEEE. V was pared by 4 bases and J by 5 bases, with 13 bases between. This chain's CDR3 is CASSGSGSYQPQHF. In nucleotides, the CDR3 is TGTGCCAGCAGCGGCTCAGGGTCCTATCAGCCCCAGCATTTT.

The chain couples TRBV30 to TRBJ2-1; D uncertain. The CDR3 length is 8 residues. The germline V gene encodes CDR1 GTSNPN and CDR2 SVGIG (reference sequence). Deletions cut 3 bases from V and 15 bases from J, with 6 bases between. DNA for the CDR3: TGTGCCTGGAGATGGGGGTTCTTC. Encoded protein: CAWRWGFF.